This T cell receptor beta chain was profiled in a study of molecular identifiers for immune sequencing clone quantification. In the study overall: Replicate runs used RNA from about 19,000 or 110,000 naive CD8 cells, which was split five ways into aliquots, and four of those aliquots were then sequenced.

CDR3 size: 17 residues. Germline trimming cut 3 bases from V and 3 bases from J; bases unmatched to any gene: 4. Germline V gene sequence: CDR1 LNHDA, CDR2 SQIVND (reference sequence). MiXCR was run by TCRdb on the PCR reads, yielding one entry per CDR3 protein. This sample yields around 300,000 distinct CDR3 sequences, of which about 23% are seen a single time; 0.65% to 0.75% belongs to the top ten. Sorting recovered naive CD8 T cells on a CD8+CD4-CCR7+CD45RA+ profile. This clonotype was observed a few times. The source is a human donor in good health. Some libraries in this study had Jurkat cell RNA spiked in. The sequenced sample was naive CD8+ T cells from blood, with Jurkat cell RNA spiked in. The subset: FACS-sorted CD8+CD4-CCR7+CD45RA+ naive T cells. V gene TRBV19 combines with J gene TRBJ1-6, with 11 bases aligning to TRBD1. CDR3 nucleotide sequence: TGTGCCAGTAGTATGAAGGGACAGGGGGTCTATAATTCACCCCTCCACTTT. Its translation: CASSMKGQGVYNSPLHF. Supplemented by reference TRBV19 and TRBJ1-6, the full variable domain reads DGGITQSPKYLFRKEGQNVTLSCEQNLNHDAMYWYRQDPGQGLRLIYYSQIVNDFQKGDIAEGYSVSREKKESFPLTVTSAQKNPTAFYLCASSMKGQGVYNSPLHFGNGTRLTVT.